This passage covers 27 T cell receptor beta chains from one sample sequenced in a study of T cells in localized non-small cell lung cancer. The data were produced by immunoSEQ multiplex PCR, yet TCRdb's version contains in-frame clones alone and is incomplete. The sample lists roughly 25,000 clones; approximately 92% were seen once. The specimen was peripheral blood, collected before any cancer treatment. These receptors were collected from a man between 35 and 75 years old with stage III squamous cell lung carcinoma.

The gene calls are TRBV28 and TRBJ1-5; possibly TRBD1 for D (5 bases). V was trimmed by 5 bases and J by 1 base, leaving 15 bases between them. This CDR3 is 16 amino acids long. The germline V gene encodes CDR1 MDHEN and CDR2 SYDVKM. CDR3 in amino acids: CASSPLIGESNQPQHF. The CDR3 DNA follows: TGTGCCAGCAGTCCGTTGATAGGGGAAAGCAATCAGCCCCAGCATTTT. Full variable domain (missing parts from reference TRBV28 and TRBJ1-5): DVKVTQSSRYLVKRTGEKVFLECVQDMDHENMFWYRQDPGLGLRLIYFSYDVKMKEKGDIPEGYSVSREKKERFSLILESASTNQTSMYLCASSPLIGESNQPQHFGDGTRLSIL.

This chain links TRBV5-1 with TRBJ2-1; 9 positions match TRBD2. V trimming: 0 bases; J trimming: 8 bases; junction bases outside the gene matches: 6. The CDR3 length is 15 residues. CDR1 and CDR2 from the germline V gene are SGHRS and YFSETQ. This CDR3 is CASSLGGTSQHEQFF. CDR3 sequence (DNA): TGCGCCAGCAGCTTGGGGGGGACTAGCCAACATGAGCAGTTCTTC.

The rearrangement uses TRBV9 and TRBJ2-7; D unclear. Looked up from germline, CDR1 is SGDLS and CDR2 is YYNGEE. CDR3 length: 18 amino acids. The germline V and J ends were trimmed by 0 bases and 2 bases, with 21 bases remaining between them. The CDR3 loop reads CASSVAASSIGLPYEQYF. DNA of the CDR3: TGTGCCAGCAGCGTAGCGGCCTCCAGCATAGGGTTACCCTACGAGCAGTACTTC.

The CDR3 loop reads CASGGGATYEQYF. For the CDR3, the DNA is TGTGCCAGCGGTGGGGGGGCAACCTACGAGCAGTACTTC. The chain uses TRBV11-2 and TRBJ2-7, with D possibly matching TRBD2 (7 bases). The CDR3 covers 13 residues. V gave up 8 bases and J gave up 2 bases, with 13 bases separating them. Germline V gene lookup returns CDR1 SGHAT and CDR2 FQNNGV.

This chain connects TRBV18 to TRBJ1-1; possibly TRBD1 for D (6 bases). The CDR3 consists of 14 residues. CDR1 and CDR2 from the germline V gene are KGHSH and LQKENI. V was shortened by 0 bases and J by 6 bases, with 11 bases between the two germline ends. DNA of the CDR3: TGTGCCAGCTCACCACCGCTGCAGGGGCCTGAAGCTTTCTTT. Encoded protein: CASSPPLQGPEAFF.

J is TRBJ2-1 and V is TRBV19; D gene uncertain. Deletions cut 1 base from V and 3 bases from J, with 22 bases between. The V gene's germline CDR1 is LNHDA and CDR2 SQIVND (reference sequence). The CDR3 consists of 19 residues. DNA for the CDR3: TGTGCCAGTAGTATAGCTCCGGACCTCCCCCCGTGGGTCTACAATGAGCAGTTCTTC. Its protein product is CASSIAPDLPPWVYNEQFF.

The chain joins TRBV28 to TRBJ1-4, with D possibly TRBD1 on 5 matching bases. CDR3 size: 14 residues. CDR1 MDHEN and CDR2 SYDVKM come from the germline V gene. Trimming left V 2 bases short and J 13 bases short, with 17 bases between. The CDR3 DNA follows: TGTGCCAGCAGTTTAAGTAGGGGTCCGGGAACACTGTTTTTT. Protein product: CASSLSRGPGTLFF.

V and J are TRBV6-5 and TRBJ1-1, with TRBD1 matching over 10 bases. The CDR3 has 15 amino acids. Germline CDR1 MNHEY, CDR2 SVGAGI. J was trimmed by 4 bases and V by 3 bases; bases with no gene match: 5. The CDR3: CASSYSDRGSTEAFF. CDR3 bases: TGTGCCAGCAGTTATTCGGACAGGGGGAGCACTGAAGCTTTCTTT.

The chain uses TRBV9 and TRBJ1-4; 11 bases line up with TRBD1. This CDR3 is 14 amino acids long. Trimming removed 2 bases from V and 7 bases from J; junction bases left unmatched: 1. Germline V gene sequence: CDR1 SGDLS, CDR2 YYNGEE. CDR3 sequence (DNA): TGTGCCAGCAGCGTTGGACAGGGGGCTGAAAAACTGTTTTTT. Translation: CASSVGQGAEKLFF.

The gene calls are TRBV29-1 and TRBJ2-1; D might be TRBD1 or TRBD2, each matching 5 bases. V gave up 3 bases and J gave up 8 bases, with 20 bases separating them. The CDR3 spans 15 residues. The germline V gene encodes CDR1 SQVTM and CDR2 ANQGSEA. CDR3 region: CSVDRGAGPRDEQFF. The DNA of the CDR3 is TGCAGCGTTGACCGTGGGGCGGGCCCGAGGGATGAGCAGTTCTTC.

The chain combines TRBV30 with TRBJ2-7, with D tentatively TRBD2 (5 bases). The CDR3 consists of 14 residues. Trimming took off 2 bases at V and 2 bases at J, with 13 bases between the two ends. Germline values: CDR1 GTSNPN, CDR2 SVGIG (reference sequence). This chain's CDR3 is CAWSFYGVPYEQYF. The CDR3 DNA sequence: TGTGCCTGGAGTTTCTACGGGGTTCCCTACGAGCAGTACTTC.

As DNA, the CDR3 is TGCGCCAGCAGCCAAGTCTACGGAGAGACCCAGTACTTC. Its protein is CASSQVYGETQYF. The gene calls are TRBV4-3 and TRBJ2-5, with D unresolved. Trimming stripped 1 base from V and 4 bases from J, with 7 bases between. The CDR3 length is 13 residues. Germline CDR1 is LGHNA and CDR2 is YSLEER.

V is TRBV5-6 and J is TRBJ1-2, with 9 bases lining up with TRBD1. Per germline, CDR1 SGHDT and CDR2 YYEEEE. This CDR3 contains 15 residues. The V segment lost 3 bases and the J segment 4 bases; nucleotides outside the gene matches: 7. The chain's CDR3 is CASSSGQGLIYGYTF. The CDR3 DNA reads TGTGCCAGCAGCTCCGGACAGGGGCTTATCTATGGCTACACCTTC. Looking up the rest from reference TRBV5-6 and TRBJ1-2 gives the full variable domain: DAGVTQSPTHLIKTRGQQVTLRCSPKSGHDTVSWYQQALGQGPQFIFQYYEEEERQRGNFPDRFSGHQFPNYSSELNVNALLLGDSALYLCASSSGQGLIYGYTFGSGTRLTVV.

The chain has TRBV4-1 and TRBJ2-2; D is unresolved. The V end was cut by 0 bases, the J end by 4 bases, with 15 bases between. CDR1 MGHRA and CDR2 YSYEKL come from the germline V gene. This CDR3 region has 17 residues. The chain's CDR3 is CASSQDITRLTTGELFF. In DNA form, the CDR3 reads TGCGCCAGCAGCCAAGACATTACCCGGCTGACCACCGGGGAGCTGTTTTTT.

The chain couples TRBV4-3 to TRBJ2-3; TRBD2 aligns across 7 bases. Germline V gives CDR1 LGHNA, CDR2 YSLEER. Losses at the gene ends were 0 bases for V and 4 bases for J; bases not matched to a gene: 7. The CDR3 length is 16 residues. The CDR3 sequence: CASSQDGGGRADTQYF. CDR3 coding DNA: TGCGCCAGCAGCCAAGACGGTGGGGGGAGGGCAGATACGCAGTATTTT.

The chain combines TRBV28 with TRBJ2-7; TRBD1 aligns across 9 bases. V was pared by 8 bases and J by 8 bases, with 13 bases of the junction left unmatched. From germline, CDR1 is MDHEN and CDR2 SYDVKM. The length of the CDR3 is 14 residues. CDR3 sequence: CASSAPGTGSKQYF. In nucleotides, the CDR3 is TGTGCCAGCTCGGCCCCCGGGACAGGGAGTAAGCAGTACTTC. The full variable domain, completed using reference TRBV28 and TRBJ2-7, is DVKVTQSSRYLVKRTGEKVFLECVQDMDHENMFWYRQDPGLGLRLIYFSYDVKMKEKGDIPEGYSVSREKKERFSLILESASTNQTSMYLCASSAPGTGSKQYFGPGTRLTVT.

This chain links TRBV18 with TRBJ1-1; D gene ambiguous. This CDR3 spans 14 amino acids. Germline V lookup: CDR1 KGHSH, CDR2 LQKENI. The V end lost 3 bases, the J end lost 2 bases, and 10 bases lay between the germline ends. The CDR3 protein is CASSPPSVNTEAFF. Written as DNA, the CDR3 is TGTGCCAGCTCACCGCCTTCCGTTAACACTGAAGCTTTCTTT.

V usage is TRBV6-6 and J usage is TRBJ1-4; the D is unclear. This CDR3 is built from 13 residues. Germline V gene sequence: CDR1 MNHNY, CDR2 SVGAGI (reference sequence). Trimming took off 2 bases at V and 3 bases at J, with 4 bases between the two ends. CDR3 protein: CASSYPSNEKLFF. The CDR3 DNA reads TGTGCCAGCAGTTACCCGTCTAATGAAAAACTGTTTTTT.

The chain has TRBV7-2 and TRBJ1-2; D possibly corresponds to TRBD1 (5 bases). This CDR3 region has 15 residues. Trimming cost V 0 bases and J 3 bases, with 11 bases left between them. Germline V lookup: CDR1 SGHTA, CDR2 FQGNSA. This chain's CDR3 is CASSLAQEGYYGYTF. The CDR3 nucleotides read TGTGCCAGCAGCTTAGCGCAAGAGGGGTACTATGGCTACACCTTC.

The chain has TRBV6-5 and TRBJ2-3, with 7 bases identical to TRBD2. In germline, CDR1 is MNHEY, CDR2 SVGAGI. This CDR3 has 16 amino acids. V lost 0 bases to trimming and J lost 3 bases; unmatched junction nucleotides: 6. CDR3 in amino acids: CASSYSRGGGTDTQYF. The CDR3 DNA follows: TGTGCCAGCAGTTACTCTCGTGGGGGGGGGACAGATACGCAGTATTTT.

The rearrangement uses TRBV9 and TRBJ2-4; TRBD1 matches at 8 bases. The CDR3 is 17 amino acids. The germline CDR1 and CDR2 sequences are SGDLS and YYNGEE. V gave up 0 bases and J gave up 5 bases; unmatched junction bases: 10. CDR3 protein: CASSVAGRGPGENIQYF. The DNA for the CDR3 is TGTGCCAGCAGCGTAGCAGGCAGGGGGCCCGGGGAAAACATTCAGTACTTC.

The chain joins TRBV5-5 to TRBJ1-2; 7 nucleotides match TRBD1. V shed 0 bases and J 4 bases; nucleotides not matched to a gene: 6. The CDR3 extends over 15 amino acids. Germline V gene sequence: CDR1 SGHKS, CDR2 YYEKEE (reference sequence). This chain's CDR3 is CASSLAGTAGYGYTF. In DNA, the CDR3 is TGTGCCAGCAGCTTGGCCGGGACAGCCGGCTATGGCTACACCTTC.

The gene calls are TRBV6-1 and TRBJ2-7; 8 nucleotides align to TRBD1. Germline assignment: CDR1 MNHNS and CDR2 SASEGT. The V and J ends lost 7 bases and 2 bases, in that order; junction bases with no gene match: 10. The CDR3 contains 15 residues. CDR3 nucleotide sequence: TGTGCCAGCAATATTGCACAGGGGGTGACCTACGAGCAGTACTTC. This translates into CASNIAQGVTYEQYF.

The chain employs TRBV28 and TRBJ2-7; 10 bases are shared with TRBD1. CDR3 length: 15 amino acids. V lost 5 bases and J lost 6; bases outside the gene matches: 10. The germline CDR1 and CDR2 sequences are MDHEN and SYDVKM. The CDR3 is CASSVRDRGIPEQYF. The CDR3 bases are TGTGCCAGCAGTGTCCGGGACAGGGGCATTCCCGAGCAGTACTTC.

This chain links TRBV5-1 with TRBJ2-3, with 7 nucleotides matching TRBD2. V lost 4 bases and J lost 0; bases outside the gene matches: 5. This CDR3 comprises 15 residues. Germline loops: CDR1 SGHRS, CDR2 YFSETQ. The CDR3 loop is CASSASGASTDTQYF. CDR3 sequence (DNA): TGCGCCAGCAGCGCGAGCGGGGCTAGCACAGATACGCAGTATTTT.

This chain connects TRBV6-5 to TRBJ1-5, with D possibly TRBD1 on 6 matching bases. V gave up 0 bases and J gave up 6 bases, with 9 bases separating them. Germline lookup yields CDR1 MNHEY and CDR2 SVGAGI. The CDR3 runs 14 residues. The CDR3 bases are TGTGCCAGCAGTTACTCGATAGGGGGTCAGCCCCAGCATTTT. This gives the protein CASSYSIGGQPQHF.

Note on this clone: This CDR3 is also generated by other DNA sequences in the sample. The V and J genes are TRBV5-1 and TRBJ2-2; D possibly matches TRBD1 or TRBD2 (6 bases each). Germline assignment: CDR1 SGHRS and CDR2 YFSETQ. CDR3 size: 20 residues. V shed 0 bases and J shed 0 bases, with 21 bases lying between them. The CDR3 region is CASSLDRRGGWFANTGELFF. The DNA for the CDR3 is TGCGCCAGCAGCTTGGATCGGCGAGGGGGGTGGTTCGCGAACACCGGGGAGCTGTTTTTT.